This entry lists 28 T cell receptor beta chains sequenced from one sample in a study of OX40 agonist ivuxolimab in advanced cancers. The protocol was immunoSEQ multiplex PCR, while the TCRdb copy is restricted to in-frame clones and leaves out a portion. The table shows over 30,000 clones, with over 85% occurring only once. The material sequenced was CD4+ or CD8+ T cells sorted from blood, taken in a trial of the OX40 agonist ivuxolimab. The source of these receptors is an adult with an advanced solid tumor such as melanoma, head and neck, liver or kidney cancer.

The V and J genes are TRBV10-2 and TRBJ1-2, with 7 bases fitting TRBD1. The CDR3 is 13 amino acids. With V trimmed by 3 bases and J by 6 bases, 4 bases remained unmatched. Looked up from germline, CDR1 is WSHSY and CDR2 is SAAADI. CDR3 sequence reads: CASSERQGNGYTF. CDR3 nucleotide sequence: TGCGCCAGCAGTGAACGACAGGGAAATGGCTACACCTTC.

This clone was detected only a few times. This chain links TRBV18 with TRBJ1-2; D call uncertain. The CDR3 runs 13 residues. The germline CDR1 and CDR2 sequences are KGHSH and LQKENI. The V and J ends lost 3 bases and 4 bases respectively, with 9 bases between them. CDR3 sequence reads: CASSPGVRYGYTF. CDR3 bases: TGTGCCAGCTCACCCGGGGTCCGCTATGGCTACACCTTC.

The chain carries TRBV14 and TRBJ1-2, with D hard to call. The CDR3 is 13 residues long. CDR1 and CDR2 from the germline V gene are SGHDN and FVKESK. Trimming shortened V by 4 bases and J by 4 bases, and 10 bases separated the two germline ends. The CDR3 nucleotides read TGTGCCAGCAGCCCCGACGGGTTCTATGGCTACACCTTC. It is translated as CASSPDGFYGYTF.

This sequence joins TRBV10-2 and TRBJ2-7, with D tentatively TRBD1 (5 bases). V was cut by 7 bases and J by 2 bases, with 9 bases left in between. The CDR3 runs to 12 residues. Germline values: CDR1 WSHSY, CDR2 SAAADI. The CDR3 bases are TGCGCCAGCACAGACAGTACCTACGAGCAGTACTTC. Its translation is CASTDSTYEQYF.

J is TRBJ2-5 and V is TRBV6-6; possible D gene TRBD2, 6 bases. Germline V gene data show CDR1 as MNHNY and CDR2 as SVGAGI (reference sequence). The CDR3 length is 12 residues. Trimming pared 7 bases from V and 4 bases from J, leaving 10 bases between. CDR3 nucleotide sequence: TGTGCCAGCAAGGGCGGGGCAGAGACCCAGTACTTC. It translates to CASKGGAETQYF.

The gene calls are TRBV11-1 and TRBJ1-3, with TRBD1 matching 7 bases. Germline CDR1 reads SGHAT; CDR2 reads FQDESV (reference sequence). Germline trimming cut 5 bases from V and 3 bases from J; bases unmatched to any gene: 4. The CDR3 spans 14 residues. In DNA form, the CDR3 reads TGTGCCAGCAGCCAAGACAGGGATGGAAACACCATATATTTT. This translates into CASSQDRDGNTIYF.

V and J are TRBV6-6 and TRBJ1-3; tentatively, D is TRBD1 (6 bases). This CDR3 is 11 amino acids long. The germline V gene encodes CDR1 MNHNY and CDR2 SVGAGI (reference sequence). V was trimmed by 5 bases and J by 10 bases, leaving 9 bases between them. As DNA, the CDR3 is TGTGCCAGCAGTACAGGGAAAACCATATATTTT. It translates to CASSTGKTIYF.

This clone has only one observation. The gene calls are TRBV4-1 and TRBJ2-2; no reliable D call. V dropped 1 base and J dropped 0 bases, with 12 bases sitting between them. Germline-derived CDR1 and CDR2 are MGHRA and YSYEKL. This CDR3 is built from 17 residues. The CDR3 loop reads CASSQVDLIANTGELFF. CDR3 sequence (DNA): TGCGCCAGCAGCCAAGTGGATCTCATCGCGAACACCGGGGAGCTGTTTTTT.

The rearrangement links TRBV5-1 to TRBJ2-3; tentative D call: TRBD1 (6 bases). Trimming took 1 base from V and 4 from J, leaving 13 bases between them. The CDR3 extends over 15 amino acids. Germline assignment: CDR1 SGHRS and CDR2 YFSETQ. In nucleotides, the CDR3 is TGCGCCAGCAGCTTGACCAGGGGTGGCGCAGATACGCAGTATTTT. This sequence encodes CASSLTRGGADTQYF.

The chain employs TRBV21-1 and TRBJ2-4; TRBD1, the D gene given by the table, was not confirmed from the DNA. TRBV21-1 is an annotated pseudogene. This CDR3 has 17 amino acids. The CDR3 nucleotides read TGTGCCAGCAGCAAAGGAGACAGGGGGCACGGCAAAAACATTCAGTACTTC. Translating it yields CASSKGDRGHGKNIQYF.

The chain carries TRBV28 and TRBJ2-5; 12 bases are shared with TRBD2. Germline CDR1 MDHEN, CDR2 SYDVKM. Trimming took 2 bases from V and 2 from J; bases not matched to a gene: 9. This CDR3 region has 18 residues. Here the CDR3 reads CASSLRPFLAGGQETQYF. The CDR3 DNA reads TGTGCCAGCAGTTTAAGGCCCTTTCTAGCGGGAGGGCAAGAGACCCAGTACTTC.

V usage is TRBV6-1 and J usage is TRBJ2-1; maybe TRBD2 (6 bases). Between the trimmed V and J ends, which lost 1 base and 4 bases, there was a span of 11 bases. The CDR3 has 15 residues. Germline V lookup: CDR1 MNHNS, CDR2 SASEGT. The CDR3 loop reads CASSEGDSIYNEQFF. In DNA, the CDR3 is TGTGCCAGCAGTGAAGGGGACTCCATATACAATGAGCAGTTCTTC.

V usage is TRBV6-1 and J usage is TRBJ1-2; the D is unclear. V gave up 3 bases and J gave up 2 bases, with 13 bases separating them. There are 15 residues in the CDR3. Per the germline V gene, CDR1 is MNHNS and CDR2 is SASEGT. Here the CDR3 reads CASSESDHVNYGYTF. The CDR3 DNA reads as TGTGCCAGCAGTGAGTCAGACCATGTCAACTATGGCTACACCTTC.

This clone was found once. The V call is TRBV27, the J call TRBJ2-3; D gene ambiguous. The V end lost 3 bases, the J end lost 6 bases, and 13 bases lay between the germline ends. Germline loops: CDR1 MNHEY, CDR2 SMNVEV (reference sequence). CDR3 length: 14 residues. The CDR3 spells CASSFLEKLDTQYF. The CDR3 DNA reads TGTGCCAGCAGTTTCCTGGAGAAGCTTGATACGCAGTATTTT.

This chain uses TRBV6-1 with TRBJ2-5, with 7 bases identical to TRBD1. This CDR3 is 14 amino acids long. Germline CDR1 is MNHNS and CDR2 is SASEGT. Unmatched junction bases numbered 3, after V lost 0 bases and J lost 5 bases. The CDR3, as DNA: TGTGCCAGCAGTGAAGCGACAGGGCTCGAGACCCAGTACTTC. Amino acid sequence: CASSEATGLETQYF.

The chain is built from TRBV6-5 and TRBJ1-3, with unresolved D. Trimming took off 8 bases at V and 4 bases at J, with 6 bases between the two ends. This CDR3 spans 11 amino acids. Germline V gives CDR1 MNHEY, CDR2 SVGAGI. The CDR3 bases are TGTGCCAGCTTAGGGGGAAACACCATATATTTT. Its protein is CASLGGNTIYF.

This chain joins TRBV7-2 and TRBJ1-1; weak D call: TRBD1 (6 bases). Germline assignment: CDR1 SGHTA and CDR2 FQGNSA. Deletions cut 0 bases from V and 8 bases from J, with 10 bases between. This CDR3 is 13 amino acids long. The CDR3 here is CASSLAPGTEAFF. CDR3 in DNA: TGTGCCAGCAGCTTAGCGCCCGGGACAGAAGCTTTCTTT. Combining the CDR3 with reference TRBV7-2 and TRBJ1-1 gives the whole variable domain GAGVSQSPSNKVTEKGKDVELRCDPISGHTALYWYRQSLGQGLEFLIYFQGNSAPDKSGLPSDRFSAERTGGSVSTLTIQRTQQEDSAVYLCASSLAPGTEAFFGQGTRLTVV.

Written as DNA, the CDR3 is TGTGCCAGCAGCTTGTCCGGGGACAGGTGGATGTTTTTT. Residues: CASSLSGDRWMFF. The rearrangement joins TRBV11-2 to TRBJ2-2; 8 nucleotides agree with TRBD1. The junction had 9 bases not matched to a gene; V was cut back by 3 bases and J by 15 bases. Germline CDR1 SGHAT, CDR2 FQNNGV. This CDR3 region has 13 residues.

This chain's CDR3 is CASSLAPGEYGYTF. The CDR3 coding sequence is TGCGCCAGCAGCTTGGCTCCCGGGGAATATGGCTACACCTTC. The chain recombines TRBV5-1 with TRBJ1-2; D ambiguous. The CDR3 loop spans 14 amino acids. Trimming removed 0 bases from V and 5 bases from J, with 11 bases in between. CDR1 and CDR2 (germline): SGHRS, YFSETQ.

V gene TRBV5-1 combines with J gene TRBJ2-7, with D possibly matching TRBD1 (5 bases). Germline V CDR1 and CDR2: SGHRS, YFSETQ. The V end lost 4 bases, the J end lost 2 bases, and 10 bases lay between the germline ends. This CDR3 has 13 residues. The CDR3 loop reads CASSLDSPYEQYF. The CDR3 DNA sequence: TGCGCCAGCAGCCTCGACAGCCCCTACGAGCAGTACTTC.

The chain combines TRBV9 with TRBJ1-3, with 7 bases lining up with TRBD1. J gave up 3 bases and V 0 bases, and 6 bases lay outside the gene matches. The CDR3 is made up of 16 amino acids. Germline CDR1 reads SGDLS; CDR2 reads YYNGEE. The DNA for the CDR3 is TGTGCCAGCAGCGTAGGGGACAGTTCTTTTGGAAACACCATATATTTT. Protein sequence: CASSVGDSSFGNTIYF.

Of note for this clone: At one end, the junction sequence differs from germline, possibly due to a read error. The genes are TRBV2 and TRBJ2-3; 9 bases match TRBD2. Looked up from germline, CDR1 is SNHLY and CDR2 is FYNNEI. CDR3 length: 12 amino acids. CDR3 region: CASRGSGSLSPF. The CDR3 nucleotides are TGTGCCAGCAGGGGTAGCGGGAGCCTCTCCCCTTTT.

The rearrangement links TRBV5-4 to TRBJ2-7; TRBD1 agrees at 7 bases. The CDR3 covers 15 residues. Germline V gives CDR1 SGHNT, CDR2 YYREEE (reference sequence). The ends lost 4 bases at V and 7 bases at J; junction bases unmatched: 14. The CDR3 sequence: CASSTADRARGEQYF. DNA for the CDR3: TGTGCCAGCAGCACCGCTGACAGGGCAAGGGGAGAGCAGTACTTC.

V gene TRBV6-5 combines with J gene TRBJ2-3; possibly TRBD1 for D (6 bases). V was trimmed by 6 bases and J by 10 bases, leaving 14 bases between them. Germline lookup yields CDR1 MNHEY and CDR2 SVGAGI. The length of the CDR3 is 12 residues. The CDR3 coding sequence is TGTGCCAGCAGGGGGGCCAGGGAGTCGCAGTATTTT. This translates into CASRGARESQYF.

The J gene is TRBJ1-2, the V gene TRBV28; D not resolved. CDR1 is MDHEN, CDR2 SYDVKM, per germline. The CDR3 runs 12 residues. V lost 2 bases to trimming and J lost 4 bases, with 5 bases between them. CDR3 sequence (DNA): TGTGCCAGCAGTTTAGACGGCTATGGCTACACCTTC. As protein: CASSLDGYGYTF.

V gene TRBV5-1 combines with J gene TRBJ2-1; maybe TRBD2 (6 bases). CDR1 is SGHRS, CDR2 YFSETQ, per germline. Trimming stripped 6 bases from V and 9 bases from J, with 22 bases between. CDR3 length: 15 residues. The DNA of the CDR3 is TGCGCCAGCATGGACTTAGCCGGGAGAAAGTTTGAGCAGTTCTTC. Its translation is CASMDLAGRKFEQFF.

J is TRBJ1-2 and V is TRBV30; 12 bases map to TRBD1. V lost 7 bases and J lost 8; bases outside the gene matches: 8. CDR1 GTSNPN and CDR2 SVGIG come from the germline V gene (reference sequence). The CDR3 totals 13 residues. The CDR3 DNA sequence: TGTGCCTTGTCGGGACAGGGGGCCGGGGGCTACACCTTC. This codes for CALSGQGAGGYTF.

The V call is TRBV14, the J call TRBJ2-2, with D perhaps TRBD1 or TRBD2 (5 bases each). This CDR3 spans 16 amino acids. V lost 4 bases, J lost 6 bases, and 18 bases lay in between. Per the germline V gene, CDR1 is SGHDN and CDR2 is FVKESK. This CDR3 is CASSRIGTVLSGELFF. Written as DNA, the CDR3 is TGTGCCAGCAGCCGTATCGGGACCGTCCTATCCGGGGAGCTGTTTTTT. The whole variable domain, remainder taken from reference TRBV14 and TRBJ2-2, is EAGVTQFPSHSVIEKGQTVTLRCDPISGHDNLYWYRRVMGKEIKFLLHFVKESKQDESGMPNNRFLAERTGGTYSTLKVQPAELEDSGVYFCASSRIGTVLSGELFFGEGSRLTVL.